The 28 T cell receptor beta chains below all came from one sample that was sequenced in a study of tumor-infiltrating lymphocytes in primary liver carcinoma. A constant-region primer served to make TCR beta cDNA from around 540 ng total RNA. TCR beta libraries came from three nested multiplex PCR rounds using slightly modified ARM-PCR. Two initial PCR rounds of 10 to 11 cycles each paired TRBV1-TRBV30 forward primers with a C-beta reverse primer. TCRdb reanalysed the multiplex PCR reads using MiXCR and keeps one entry per CDR3 protein. The table lists about 310,000 distinct CDR3 sequences, approximately 58% of them singletons. The authors took blood RNA from unsorted whole blood and also extracted germline DNA. The specimen was peripheral blood. The source of these receptors is a woman aged 25-40 years with primary liver carcinoma and hepatitis B virus infection.

The V gene is TRBV28, the J gene TRBJ1-6; weak D call: TRBD1 (6 bases). The length of the CDR3 is 16 residues. CDR1 and CDR2 (germline): MDHEN, SYDVKM. V gave up 6 bases and J gave up 7 bases, with 19 bases separating them. DNA for the CDR3: TGTGCCAGCAGGGACCTTTTGGACAGCCCGAATTCACCCCTCCACTTT. As protein: CASRDLLDSPNSPLHF.

This chain links TRBV2 with TRBJ2-3; D gene ambiguous. The CDR3 spans 14 residues. Germline V lookup: CDR1 SNHLY, CDR2 FYNNEI. V lost 7 bases and J 4 bases, leaving 15 bases between the germline ends. For the CDR3, the DNA is TGTGCCAGCACCGGTTTCGAGTCCTCAGATACGCAGTATTTT. This encodes CASTGFESSDTQYF.

The table lists this clonotype with many counts. V is TRBV12-3 or TRBV12-4 and J is TRBJ2-1, with 11 bases fitting TRBD2. The ends lost 7 bases at V and 5 bases at J; junction bases unmatched: 7. The CDR3 runs 15 residues. This CDR3 reads CASTLLAGVHNEQFF. The CDR3 DNA follows: TGTGCCAGCACCCTACTAGCGGGAGTTCACAATGAGCAGTTCTTC.

In this sample, this clonotype turned up a few times. The gene calls are TRBV24-1 and TRBJ2-1; no firm D call. Germline V gives CDR1 KGHDR, CDR2 SFDVKD. The CDR3 contains 13 residues. Trimming pared 3 bases from V and 4 bases from J, leaving 6 bases between. The CDR3 DNA follows: TGTGCCACCAGTGATGCGATGTACAATGAGCAGTTCTTC. Its translation is CATSDAMYNEQFF.

As concerns this clonotype: Possible read error: a much larger clone is one base away. The CDR3, as DNA: TGCGCCAACAGCCAGGAGCACCCAGCAGATACGCAGTATTTT. It translates to CANSQEHPADTQYF. This chain uses TRBV4-3 with TRBJ2-3; D gene unclear. The germline gives CDR1 LGHNA, CDR2 YSLEER. This CDR3 contains 14 residues.

The table lists this clonotype with many counts. This sequence joins TRBV6-2 or TRBV6-3 and TRBJ2-7; D is ambiguous. V lost 0 bases and J 2 bases, leaving 2 bases between the germline ends. Germline CDR1 and CDR2: MNHEY and SVGEGT. CDR3 length: 12 amino acids. In DNA form, the CDR3 reads TGTGCCAGCAGTTACTCAACCTACGAGCAGTACTTC. It codes for CASSYSTYEQYF.

On this clonotype itself: At one boundary the junction diverges from the germline segment, which might be a read error. J is TRBJ2-1 and V is TRBV6-5; D ambiguous. The CDR3 length is 14 residues. Germline V lookup: CDR1 MNHEY, CDR2 SVGAGI. DNA for the CDR3: TGTGCCAGCAGTACCCGTAGGATCAGTAATGAGCAGTCCTTC. This gives the protein CASSTRRISNEQSF.

With respect to this clonotype: A junction boundary mismatches the germline segment, possibly from a read error. The chain combines TRBV5-6 with TRBJ1-1; perhaps TRBD1 as D (5 bases). The germline V gene has CDR1 SGHDT and CDR2 YYEEEE. The CDR3 contains 16 residues. CDR3 sequence (DNA): TGTGCCTGCAGCTTAACCGGGGACCAGCGGGACACTGAAGCTTTCTTT. Protein: CACSLTGDQRDTEAFF.

This chain links TRBV6-6 with TRBJ2-1; 9 nucleotides align to TRBD2. The CDR3 is made up of 18 amino acids. J gave up 8 bases and V 0 bases, and 14 bases lay outside the gene matches. Germline CDR1 and CDR2: MNHNY and SVGAGI (reference sequence). In nucleotides, the CDR3 is TGTGCCAGCAGTTACTCGGCGTCTAGCGGGGCCACGAGCGATGAGCAGTTCTTC. Translation gives CASSYSASSGATSDEQFF.

This clonotype appeared many times. CDR3 nucleotide sequence: TGCGCCAGCAGCCAAGATTTAACGGATCAGCCCCAGCATTTT. Its protein is CASSQDLTDQPQHF. The J gene is TRBJ1-5, the V gene TRBV4-3; D unclear. Germline loops: CDR1 LGHNA, CDR2 YSLEER. This CDR3 is 14 amino acids long. V gave up 0 bases and J gave up 5 bases, with 8 bases separating them.

In DNA form, the CDR3 reads TGTGCCAGCAGGCACAGGCAGTGTAGCAATCAGCCCCAGCATTTT. Its translation: CASRHRQCSNQPQHF. V is TRBV21-1 and J is TRBJ1-5; TRBD1 is the table's D call and was not checked against the DNA. TRBV21-1 represents a pseudogene. This CDR3 comprises 15 residues.

This chain links TRBV18 with TRBJ2-2; D gene unclear. The CDR3 loop spans 14 amino acids. Between the trimmed V and J ends, which lost 2 bases and 3 bases, there was a span of 7 bases. The V gene's germline CDR1 is KGHSH and CDR2 LQKENI. The CDR3 is CASSPNLDTGELFF. In DNA form, the CDR3 reads TGTGCCAGCTCACCAAATTTAGACACCGGGGAGCTGTTTTTT.

The chain recombines TRBV7-8 with TRBJ1-1; TRBD1 matches at 7 bases. Germline assignment: CDR1 SGHVS and CDR2 FQNEAQ. V was pared by 4 bases and J by 2 bases, with 10 bases of the junction left unmatched. This CDR3 has 16 amino acids. Here the CDR3 reads CASSSRAGTANTEAFF. Written as DNA, the CDR3 is TGTGCCAGCAGCTCAAGAGCCGGGACAGCTAACACTGAAGCTTTCTTT.

As concerns this clonotype: This could be a read error, since a much larger clone is one nucleotide away. The chain carries TRBV12-3 or TRBV12-4 and TRBJ2-1, with D maybe TRBD1 (6 bases). The CDR3 covers 15 residues. This CDR3 is CASSLRQAPYNGQFF. CDR3 nucleotide sequence: TGTGCCAGCAGTTTGAGACAGGCTCCCTACAATGGGCAGTTCTTC.

With respect to this clonotype: The junction and the germline gene differ at one end; a read error may be behind it. The V gene is TRBV11-3, the J gene TRBJ2-3; 9 bases agree with TRBD2. The CDR3 contains 17 residues. Germline loops: CDR1 SGHNT, CDR2 YENEEA. This CDR3 is CTSSRRAGGSSTDTQYF. The CDR3 DNA reads TGCACCAGCAGCCGTCGAGCGGGGGGATCTAGCACAGATACGCAGTATTTT.

About this clonotype itself: A much larger clone differs by one base, so this may be a read error. This sequence joins TRBV29-1 and TRBJ2-2, with D unresolved. CDR1 is SQVTM and CDR2 is ANQGSEA in the germline V gene. This CDR3 contains 11 residues. V lost 3 bases, J lost 9 bases, and 8 bases lay in between. The DNA of the CDR3 is TGCAGCGTTGAGACTTACTGGGAGCTGTTTTTT. Protein: CSVETYWELFF.

The chain combines TRBV12-5 with TRBJ1-4, with 7 bases matching TRBD1. With 4 bases clipped from V and 4 bases from J, the junction kept 6 bases outside the gene matches. Germline-derived CDR1 and CDR2 are LGHNT and FRNRAP. The CDR3 contains 15 residues. Here the CDR3 reads CASGSTQGINEKLFF. The CDR3 DNA sequence: TGTGCTAGTGGTTCCACACAGGGGATTAATGAAAAACTGTTTTTT.

This clonotype showed up just once. This may stem from a read error, because a much larger clone lies one nucleotide away. The chain couples TRBV5-5 to TRBJ2-5; 7 bases are a match to TRBD2. This CDR3 is 15 amino acids long. Germline V gives CDR1 SGHKS, CDR2 YYEKEE (reference sequence). The CDR3 region has the DNA TGTACCAGCAGCTTGGCCCCGGGGGGAAGAGAGACCCAGTACTTC. Protein product: CTSSLAPGGRETQYF.

Worth noting for this clonotype: Germline and junction disagree at one end, which may indicate a read error. The rearrangement uses TRBV28 and TRBJ2-3; 8 positions agree with TRBD1. The CDR3 is 14 amino acids. The germline V gene encodes CDR1 MDHEN and CDR2 SYDVKM. The CDR3 bases are TGTGCCGGCAGTTTCGGACAGGGTAGCGATACGCAGTATTTT. Translating it yields CAGSFGQGSDTQYF.

For this clonotype: It may be a read error: a sequence one base away is much more abundant. This chain joins TRBV12-3 or TRBV12-4 and TRBJ2-3; D uncertain. V was clipped by 0 bases and J by 9 bases, with 4 bases between them. This CDR3 contains 11 residues. DNA of the CDR3: TGTGCCAGCAGTTTAGCTAGGACGCAGTATTTT. Its translation: CASSLARTQYF.

The chain recombines TRBV5-5 with TRBJ1-3; D ambiguous. The CDR3 totals 15 residues. CDR1 SGHKS and CDR2 YYEKEE come from the germline V gene (reference sequence). V dropped 4 bases and J dropped 1 base, with 12 bases sitting between them. CDR3 in amino acids: CASSPIVGSGNTIYF. The CDR3 nucleotides are TGTGCCAGCAGCCCAATTGTGGGGTCTGGAAACACCATATATTTT.

The chain recombines TRBV6-5 with TRBJ2-7; no firm D call. V lost 7 bases and J lost 0, with 13 bases in between. Germline CDR1 reads MNHEY; CDR2 reads SVGAGI. This CDR3 is built from 14 residues. This CDR3 reads CASKVGGNSYEQYF. The CDR3, as DNA: TGTGCCAGCAAGGTCGGCGGAAACTCCTACGAGCAGTACTTC.

This clonotype has a count of ten or more. The rearrangement links TRBV6-2 or TRBV6-3 to TRBJ2-2, with a possible D match to TRBD2 (5 bases). Germline CDR1 is MNHEY and CDR2 is SVGEGT. V lost 6 bases and J lost 2, with 13 bases in between. This CDR3 spans 15 amino acids. CDR3 coding DNA: TGTGCCAGCAGCTGGTCGAGACTAAACACCGGGGAGCTGTTTTTT. Its translation is CASSWSRLNTGELFF.

A remark on this clonotype: One junction end disagrees with the germline gene, perhaps due to a read error. The chain carries TRBV4-1 and TRBJ2-1; D remains ambiguous. Germline lookup yields CDR1 MGHRA and CDR2 YSYEKL. This CDR3 is 12 amino acids long. CDR3 sequence reads: CASNQEVGEQFF. CDR3 coding DNA: TGCGCCAGCAACCAAGAAGTGGGAGAGCAGTTCTTC.

About this clonotype itself: A much bigger clone sits one base away, suggesting this may be a read error. The chain has TRBV12-3 or TRBV12-4 and TRBJ1-6; D might be TRBD1 (6 bases). The CDR3 consists of 14 residues. For the CDR3, the DNA is TGTGCCAGCAGCCTCGGGACAAAGAATTCACCCCTCCGCTTT. Protein: CASSLGTKNSPLRF.

The chain couples TRBV30 to TRBJ1-5, with D possibly being TRBD1 (6 bases). V lost 0 bases and J 2 bases, leaving 8 bases between the germline ends. CDR3 length equals 14 residues. Germline V gene sequence: CDR1 GTSNPN, CDR2 SVGIG (reference sequence). In DNA, the CDR3 is TGTGCCTGGAGTGTACAGGGAGGCAATCAGCCCCAGCATTTT. As protein: CAWSVQGGNQPQHF.

A note on this clonotype: Being one base from a much bigger clone, this may be a read error. The chain carries TRBV11-2 and TRBJ1-5; no clear D gene. The CDR3 is 13 amino acids. CDR1 is SGHAT, CDR2 FQNNGV, per germline. The DNA for the CDR3 is TGTGCCAGCAGCTTAATAAGCAATCGGCCCCAGCATTTT. This sequence encodes CASSLISNRPQHF.

Concerning this clonotype: Sequence at one end of the junction differs from germline and may be a read error. This CDR3 is CAIRGDSSSYDEQFF. For the CDR3, the DNA is TGTGCCATCAGGGGGGACTCGAGCTCCTACGATGAGCAGTTCTTC. The chain uses TRBV6-5 and TRBJ2-1; TRBD1 might be the D (7 bases). CDR3 length equals 15 residues. The V gene's germline CDR1 is MNHEY and CDR2 SVGAGI.